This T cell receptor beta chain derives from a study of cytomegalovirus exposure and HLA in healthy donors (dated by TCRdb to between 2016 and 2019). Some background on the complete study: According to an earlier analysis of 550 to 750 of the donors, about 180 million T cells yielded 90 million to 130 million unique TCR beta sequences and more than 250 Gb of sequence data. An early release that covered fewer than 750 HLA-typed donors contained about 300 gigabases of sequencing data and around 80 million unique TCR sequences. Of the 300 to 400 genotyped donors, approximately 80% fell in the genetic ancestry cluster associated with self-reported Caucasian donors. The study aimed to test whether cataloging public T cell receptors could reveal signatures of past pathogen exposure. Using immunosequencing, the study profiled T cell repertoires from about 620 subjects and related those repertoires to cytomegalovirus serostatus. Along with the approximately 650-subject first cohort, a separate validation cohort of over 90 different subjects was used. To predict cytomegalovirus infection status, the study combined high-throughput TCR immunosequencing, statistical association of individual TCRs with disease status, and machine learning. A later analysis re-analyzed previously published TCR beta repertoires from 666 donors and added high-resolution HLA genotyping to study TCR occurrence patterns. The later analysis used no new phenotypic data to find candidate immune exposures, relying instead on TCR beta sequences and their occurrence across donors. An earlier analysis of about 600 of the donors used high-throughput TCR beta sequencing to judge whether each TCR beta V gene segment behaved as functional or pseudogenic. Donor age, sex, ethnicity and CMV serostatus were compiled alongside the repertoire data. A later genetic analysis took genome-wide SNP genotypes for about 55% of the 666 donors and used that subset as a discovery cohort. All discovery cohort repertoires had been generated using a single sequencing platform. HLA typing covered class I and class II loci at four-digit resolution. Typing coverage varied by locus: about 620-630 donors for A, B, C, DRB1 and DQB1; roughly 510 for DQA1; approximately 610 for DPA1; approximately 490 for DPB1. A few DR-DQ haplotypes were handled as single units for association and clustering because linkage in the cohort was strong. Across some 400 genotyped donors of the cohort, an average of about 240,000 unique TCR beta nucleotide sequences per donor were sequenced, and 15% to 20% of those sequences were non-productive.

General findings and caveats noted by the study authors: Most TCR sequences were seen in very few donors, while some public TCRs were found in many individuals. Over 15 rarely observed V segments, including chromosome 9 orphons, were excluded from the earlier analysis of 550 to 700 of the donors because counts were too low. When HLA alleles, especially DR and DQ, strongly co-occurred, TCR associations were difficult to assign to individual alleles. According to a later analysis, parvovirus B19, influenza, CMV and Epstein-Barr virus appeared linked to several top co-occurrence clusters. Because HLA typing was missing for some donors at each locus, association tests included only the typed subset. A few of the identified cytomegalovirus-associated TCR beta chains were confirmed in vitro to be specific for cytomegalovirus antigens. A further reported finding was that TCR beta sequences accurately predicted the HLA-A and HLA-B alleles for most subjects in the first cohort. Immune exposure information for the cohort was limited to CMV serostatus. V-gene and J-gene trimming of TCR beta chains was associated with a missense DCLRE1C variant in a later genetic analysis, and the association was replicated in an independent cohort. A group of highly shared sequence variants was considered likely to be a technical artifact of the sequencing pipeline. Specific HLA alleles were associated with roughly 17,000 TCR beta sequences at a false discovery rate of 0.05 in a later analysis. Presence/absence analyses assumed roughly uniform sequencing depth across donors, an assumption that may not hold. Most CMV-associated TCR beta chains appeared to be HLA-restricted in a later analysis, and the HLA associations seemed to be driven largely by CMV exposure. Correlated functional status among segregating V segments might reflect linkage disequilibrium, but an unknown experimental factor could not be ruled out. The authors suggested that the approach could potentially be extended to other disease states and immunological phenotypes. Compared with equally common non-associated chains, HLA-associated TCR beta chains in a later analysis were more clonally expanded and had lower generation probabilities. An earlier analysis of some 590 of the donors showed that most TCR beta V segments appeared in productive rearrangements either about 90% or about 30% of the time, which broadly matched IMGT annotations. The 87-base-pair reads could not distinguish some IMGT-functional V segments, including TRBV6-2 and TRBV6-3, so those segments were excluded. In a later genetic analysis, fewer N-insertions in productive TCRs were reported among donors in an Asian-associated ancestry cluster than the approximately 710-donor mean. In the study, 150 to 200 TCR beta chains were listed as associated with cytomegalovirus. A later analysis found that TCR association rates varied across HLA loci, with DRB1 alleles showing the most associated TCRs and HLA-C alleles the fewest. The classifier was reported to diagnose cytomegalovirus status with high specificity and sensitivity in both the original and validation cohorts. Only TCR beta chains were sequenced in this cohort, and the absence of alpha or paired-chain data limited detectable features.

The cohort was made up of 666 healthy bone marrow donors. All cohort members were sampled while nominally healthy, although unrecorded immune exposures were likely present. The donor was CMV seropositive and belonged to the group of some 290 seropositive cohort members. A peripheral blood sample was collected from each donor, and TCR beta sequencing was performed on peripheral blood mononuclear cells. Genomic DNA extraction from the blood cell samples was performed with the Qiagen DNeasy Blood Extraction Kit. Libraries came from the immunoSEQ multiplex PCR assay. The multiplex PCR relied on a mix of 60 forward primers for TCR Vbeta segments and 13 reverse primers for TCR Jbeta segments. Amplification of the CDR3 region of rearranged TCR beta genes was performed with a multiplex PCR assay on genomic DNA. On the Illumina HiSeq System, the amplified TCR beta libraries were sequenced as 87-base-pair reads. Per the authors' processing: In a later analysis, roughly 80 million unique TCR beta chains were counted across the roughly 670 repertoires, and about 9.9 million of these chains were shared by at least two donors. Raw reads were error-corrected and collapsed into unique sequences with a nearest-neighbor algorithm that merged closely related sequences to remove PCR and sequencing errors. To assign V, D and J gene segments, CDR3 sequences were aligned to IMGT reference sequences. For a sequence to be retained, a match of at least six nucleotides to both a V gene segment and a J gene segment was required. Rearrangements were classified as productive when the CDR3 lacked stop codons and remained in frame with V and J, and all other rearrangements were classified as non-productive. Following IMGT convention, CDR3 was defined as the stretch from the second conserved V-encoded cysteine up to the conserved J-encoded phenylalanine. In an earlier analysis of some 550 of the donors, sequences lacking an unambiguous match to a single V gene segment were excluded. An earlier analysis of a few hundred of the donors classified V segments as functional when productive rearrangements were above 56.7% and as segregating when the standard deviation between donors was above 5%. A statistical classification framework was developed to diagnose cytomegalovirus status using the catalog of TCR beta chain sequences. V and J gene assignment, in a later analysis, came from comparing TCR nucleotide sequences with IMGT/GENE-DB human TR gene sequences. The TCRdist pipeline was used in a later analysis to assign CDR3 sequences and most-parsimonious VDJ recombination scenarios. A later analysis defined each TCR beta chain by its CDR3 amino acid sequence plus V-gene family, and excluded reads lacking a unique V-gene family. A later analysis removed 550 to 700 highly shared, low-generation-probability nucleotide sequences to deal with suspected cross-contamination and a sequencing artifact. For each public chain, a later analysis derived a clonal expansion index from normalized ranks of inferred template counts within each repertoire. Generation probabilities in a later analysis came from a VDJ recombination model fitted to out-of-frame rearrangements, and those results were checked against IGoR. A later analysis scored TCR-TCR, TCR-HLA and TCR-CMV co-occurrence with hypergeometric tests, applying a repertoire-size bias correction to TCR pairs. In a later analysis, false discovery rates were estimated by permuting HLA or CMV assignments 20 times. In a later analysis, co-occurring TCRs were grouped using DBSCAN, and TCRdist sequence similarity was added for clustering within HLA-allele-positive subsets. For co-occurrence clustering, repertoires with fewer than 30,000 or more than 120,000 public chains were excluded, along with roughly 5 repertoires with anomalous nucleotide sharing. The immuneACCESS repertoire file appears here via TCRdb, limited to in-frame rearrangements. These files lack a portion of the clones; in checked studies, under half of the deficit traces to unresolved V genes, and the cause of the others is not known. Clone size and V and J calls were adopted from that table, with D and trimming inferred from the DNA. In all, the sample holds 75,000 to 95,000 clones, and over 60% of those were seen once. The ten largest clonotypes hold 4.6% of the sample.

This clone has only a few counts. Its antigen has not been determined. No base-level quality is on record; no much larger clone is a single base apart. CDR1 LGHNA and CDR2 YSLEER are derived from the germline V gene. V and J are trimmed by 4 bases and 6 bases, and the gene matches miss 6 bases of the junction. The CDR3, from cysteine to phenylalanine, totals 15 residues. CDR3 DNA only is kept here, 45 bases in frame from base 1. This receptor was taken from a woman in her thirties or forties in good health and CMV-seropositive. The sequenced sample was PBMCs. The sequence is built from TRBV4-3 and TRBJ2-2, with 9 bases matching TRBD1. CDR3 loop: CASSPQGAVAGELFF. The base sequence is TGCGCCAGCAGCCCACAGGGGGCGGTCGCCGGGGAGCTGTTTTTT.